This record concerns one TCR beta chain sequence. There is no known antigen for this receptor. No base qualities exist here, and no much larger clone lies one base off it. These data are taken from a study of shared clonotypes between healthy human individuals (dated by TCRdb to 2020 to 2021). Background for the entire study: The cohort comprised two women and a few men aged 18 to 49 years. Per donor, three plates each were used for CD4 naive and CD4 memory, two for CD8 naive, and one for CD8 memory. To estimate repertoire size and how much clonotypes are shared between individuals, the study performed deep sequencing of blood TCR repertoires from roughly five healthy adults. Libraries were prepared and TCR repertoires were sequenced by different laboratories using diverse techniques, in order to increase sequencing depth and limit assay-specific biases. Per donor, leukapheresis produced somewhere between about 0.94 and 9 billion PBMCs.

Using the deep immunoSEQ assay, TCR CDR3 regions were amplified from genomic DNA by multiplex PCR. Genomic DNA extracted from each cell subset was distributed evenly over all wells of several immunoSEQ 96-well plates, and each plate served as one replicate. Each replicate PCR for sorted subsets received about 0.2 ug genomic DNA, equal to roughly 29,000 T cell genomes. Purified libraries were measured with a Qubit 3.0 fluorometer, size-checked on a Bioanalyzer 2100, and measured again with the KAPA Library Quantification kit. A separate single-read 150-cycle Illumina NextSeq 550 flow cell was used to sequence each immunoSEQ 96-well plate. The published analysis was carried out like this. Because only junctional sequences without quality scores were contained in the immunoSEQ output, filtering matching that applied to full-length reads could not be performed. To assign V/J genes and CDR3, sequences were annotated using PyIR, a Python wrapper for IgBLAST v1.9, with IMGT germline references. Reads were removed for weak V/J assignments (E-value above 1e-6), missing CDR3, stop codons, out-of-frame junctions, or ambiguous translated residues. A V3J clonotype was defined by an identical inferred V gene, J gene, and CDR3 amino acid sequence. To compute the percentage overlap between repertoires, the number of shared unique clonotypes was divided by the size of the smaller repertoire. Three approaches were used to assess repertoire richness: RTK rarefaction, the Chao1 estimator, and Recon v2.1 estimates of unobserved clonotypes. OLGA was used to compute generation probabilities for all TCRbeta clonotypes that the gDNA method yielded from a handful of donors. In its TCRdb copy, this immuneACCESS table keeps in-frame sequences only and misses some clones. Where compared with another copy, unresolved V genes explain less than half of these, and the others have no known cause. V and J calls and clone size are copied from that table; D and trimming were computed from the DNA. For this sample the table gives approximately 640,000 clones, of which 90% were detected only once. The ten largest clones take up 34% of the sample.

CDR3 length: 13 amino acids, cysteine to phenylalanine. CDR3 DNA is the only sequence kept; it has 39 bases, read in frame from the first base. Based on the germline V gene, the CDR1 and CDR2 sequences are MNHNS and SASEGT. A distance of 5 bases separates the germline ends of V and J, which lose 2 bases and 4 bases respectively. Study-level results and caveats: Naive subsets generally had larger estimated clonotype richness than memory subsets did. Rarefaction of sorted-subset datasets indicated incomplete sequencing despite the large sequencing depth. Clonotypes shared by all four sorted-subset donors showed higher generation probabilities than non-shared clonotypes. The small number of donors limited the genetic and exposure-history diversity represented. When several donors were compared, the shared fraction of clonotypes was about 5% for naive CD4, around 3.5% for naive CD8, 2% to 2.5% for memory CD4, and about 0.36% for memory CD8. Based on pairwise subsampling, the degree of clonotype sharing among donors was expected to be affected by sequencing depth. Sampling was restricted to blood, and TCR repertoires in tissues likely differ from the TCR repertoires found in blood.

Healthy HIV-negative adults with no recently reported acute infections or vaccinations were included as donors. Only Caucasian adults living in Nashville, Tennessee, USA were represented among the donors. The CD8 memory samples were a combination of magnetically selected CD45RO+ cells and CCR7-negative CD45RA+ effector memory (TemRA) cells. After blood collection by leukapheresis, PBMCs were isolated using Ficoll-Histopaque density gradient centrifugation and then cryopreserved in the vapor phase of liquid nitrogen. Analytical flow cytometry was used to check the purity and quantity of every magnetically sorted T cell population. Genomic DNA was isolated from each sorted fraction and quantified by UV absorbance on a Nanodrop 2000c.

The chain links TRBV6-1 with TRBJ2-2; the D gene cannot be named for sure. This clonotype was obtained from a man aged 18 to 29 in good health. Some clones in this sample may be carry-over from other donors' samples. What was sequenced was memory CD8+ T cells from PBMCs. According to the study, the label for this sample's cell subset or site signals: CD45RO+ cells pooled with CCR7-negative TemRA cells. In nucleotides, the sequence is TGTGCCAGCAGTGAATGGACCACCGGGGAGCTGTTTTTT. This yields the protein CASSEWTTGELFF.